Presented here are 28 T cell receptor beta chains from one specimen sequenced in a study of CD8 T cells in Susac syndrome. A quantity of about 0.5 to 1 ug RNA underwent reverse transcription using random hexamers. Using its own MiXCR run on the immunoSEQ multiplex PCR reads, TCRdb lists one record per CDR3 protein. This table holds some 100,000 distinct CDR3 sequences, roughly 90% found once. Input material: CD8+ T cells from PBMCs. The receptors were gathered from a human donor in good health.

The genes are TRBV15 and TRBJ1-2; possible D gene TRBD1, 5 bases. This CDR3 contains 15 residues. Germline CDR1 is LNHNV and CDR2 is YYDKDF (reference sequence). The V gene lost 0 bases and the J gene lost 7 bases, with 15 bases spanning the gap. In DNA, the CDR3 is TGTGCCACCAGCAGAGATCAGACAGCCCCTAGTGGCTACACCTTC. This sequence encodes CATSRDQTAPSGYTF.

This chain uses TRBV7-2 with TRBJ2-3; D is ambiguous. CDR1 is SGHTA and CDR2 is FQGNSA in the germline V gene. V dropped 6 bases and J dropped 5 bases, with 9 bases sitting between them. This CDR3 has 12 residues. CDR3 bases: TGTGCCAGCAGTAGGGTCGGAGATACGCAGTATTTT. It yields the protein CASSRVGDTQYF.

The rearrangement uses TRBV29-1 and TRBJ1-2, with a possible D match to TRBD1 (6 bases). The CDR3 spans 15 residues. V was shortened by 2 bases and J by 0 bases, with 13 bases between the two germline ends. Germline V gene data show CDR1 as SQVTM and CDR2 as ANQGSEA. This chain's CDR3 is CSVETAGEANYGYTF. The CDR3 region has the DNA TGCAGCGTTGAAACCGCAGGGGAAGCTAACTATGGCTACACCTTC.

The CDR3 is CASSSAGDRRSPLHF. The CDR3 DNA reads as TGTGCCAGCAGCTCCGCGGGGGACCGCCGTTCACCCCTCCACTTT. V gene TRBV7-9 combines with J gene TRBJ1-6, with D maybe TRBD1 (5 bases). The CDR3 loop spans 15 amino acids. Trimming took 4 bases from V and 9 from J, leaving 16 bases between them. Germline V CDR1 and CDR2: SEHNR, FQNEAQ (reference sequence).

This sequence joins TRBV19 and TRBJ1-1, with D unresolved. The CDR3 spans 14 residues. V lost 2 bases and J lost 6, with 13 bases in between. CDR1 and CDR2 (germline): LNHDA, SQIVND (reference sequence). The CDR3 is CASSIRRLGAEAFF. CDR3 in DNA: TGTGCCAGTAGTATAAGGCGCCTCGGCGCTGAAGCTTTCTTT.

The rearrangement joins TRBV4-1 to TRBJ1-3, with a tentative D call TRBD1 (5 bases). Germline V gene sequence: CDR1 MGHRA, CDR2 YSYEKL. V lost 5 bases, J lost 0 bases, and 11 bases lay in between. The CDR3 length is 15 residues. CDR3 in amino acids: CASSARQSSGNTIYF. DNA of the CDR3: TGCGCCAGCAGCGCCAGACAGAGCTCTGGAAACACCATATATTTT.

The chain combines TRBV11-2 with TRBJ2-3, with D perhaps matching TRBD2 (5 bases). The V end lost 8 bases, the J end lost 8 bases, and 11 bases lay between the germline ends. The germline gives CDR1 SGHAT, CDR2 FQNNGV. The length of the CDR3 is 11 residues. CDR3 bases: TGTGCCAGCGGAGGAGTTGGTACGCAGTATTTT. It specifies CASGGVGTQYF.

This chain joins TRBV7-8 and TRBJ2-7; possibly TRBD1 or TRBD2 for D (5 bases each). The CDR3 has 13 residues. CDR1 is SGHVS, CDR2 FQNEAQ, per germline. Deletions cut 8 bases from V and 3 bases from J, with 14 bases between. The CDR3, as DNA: TGTGCCAGCCGACCCTCTGGGGGCTACGAGCAGTACTTC. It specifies CASRPSGGYEQYF.

The DNA of the CDR3 is TGTGCCAGCAGCGTAGCTCTAGCGGCGCGGGAGCAGTACTTC. This encodes CASSVALAAREQYF. This chain joins TRBV9 and TRBJ2-7, with TRBD2 matching 7 bases. Germline-derived CDR1 and CDR2 are SGDLS and YYNGEE. V shed 0 bases and J 7 bases; nucleotides not matched to a gene: 7. The CDR3 runs 14 residues.

CDR3 amino acids: CATSDYPGELFF. CDR3 sequence (DNA): TGTGCCACCAGTGATTACCCTGGGGAGCTGTTTTTT. The gene calls are TRBV24-1 and TRBJ2-2, with D unclear. Germline loops: CDR1 KGHDR, CDR2 SFDVKD. The V gene lost 2 bases and the J gene lost 8 bases, with 5 bases spanning the gap. The length of the CDR3 is 12 residues.

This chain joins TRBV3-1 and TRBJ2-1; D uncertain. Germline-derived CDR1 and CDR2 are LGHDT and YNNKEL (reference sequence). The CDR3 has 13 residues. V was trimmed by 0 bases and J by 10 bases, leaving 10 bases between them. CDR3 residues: CASSQDQAREQFF. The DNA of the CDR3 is TGTGCCAGCAGCCAAGATCAAGCGCGGGAGCAGTTCTTC.

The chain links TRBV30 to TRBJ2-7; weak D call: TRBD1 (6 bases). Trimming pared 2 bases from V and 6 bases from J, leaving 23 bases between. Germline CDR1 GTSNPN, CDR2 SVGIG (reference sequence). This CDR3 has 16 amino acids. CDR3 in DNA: TGTGCCTGGAGTACCCCTCACGGACAGAGTCCCCTCGAGCAGTACTTC. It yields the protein CAWSTPHGQSPLEQYF.

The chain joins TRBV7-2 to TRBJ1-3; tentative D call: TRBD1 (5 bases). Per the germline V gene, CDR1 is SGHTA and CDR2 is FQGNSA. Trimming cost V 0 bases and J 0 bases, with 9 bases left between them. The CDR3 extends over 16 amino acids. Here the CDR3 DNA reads TGTGCCAGCAGCTTAGCGTCGAGGGGCTCTGGAAACACCATATATTTT. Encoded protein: CASSLASRGSGNTIYF.

CDR3 protein: CATNRDWSGANVLTF. The CDR3 DNA sequence: TGTGCCACCAACCGGGACTGGTCTGGGGCCAACGTCCTGACTTTC. This rearrangement joins TRBV24-1 to TRBJ2-6; D perhaps matches TRBD2 (6 bases). In germline, CDR1 is KGHDR, CDR2 SFDVKD. Deletions cut 8 bases from V and 1 base from J, with 11 bases between. The CDR3 consists of 15 residues.

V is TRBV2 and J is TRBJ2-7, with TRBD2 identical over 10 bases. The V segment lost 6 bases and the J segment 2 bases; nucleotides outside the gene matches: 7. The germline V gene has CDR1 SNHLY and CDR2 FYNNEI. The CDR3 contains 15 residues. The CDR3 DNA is TGTGCCAGCAGGATACGGAGCGGGGGGGCCTACGAGCAGTACTTC. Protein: CASRIRSGGAYEQYF.

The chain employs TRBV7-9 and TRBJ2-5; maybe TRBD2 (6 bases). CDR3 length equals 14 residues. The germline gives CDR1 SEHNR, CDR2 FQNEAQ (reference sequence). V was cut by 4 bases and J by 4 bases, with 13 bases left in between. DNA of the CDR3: TGTGCCAGCAGCTCGCGGGGTAGCGGAGAGACCCAGTACTTC. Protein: CASSSRGSGETQYF.

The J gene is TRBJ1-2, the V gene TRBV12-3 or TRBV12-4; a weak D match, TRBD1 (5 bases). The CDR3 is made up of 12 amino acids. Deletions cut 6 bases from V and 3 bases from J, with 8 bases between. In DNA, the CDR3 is TGTGCCAGCAGAGGGGCTTACTATGGCTACACCTTC. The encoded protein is CASRGAYYGYTF.

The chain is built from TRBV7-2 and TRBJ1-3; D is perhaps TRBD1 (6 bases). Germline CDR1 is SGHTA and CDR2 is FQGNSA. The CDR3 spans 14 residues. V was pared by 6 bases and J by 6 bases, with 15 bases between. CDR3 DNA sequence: TGTGCCAGCAGGAGAGGGGGGACCGAAAACACCATATATTTT. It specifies CASRRGGTENTIYF.

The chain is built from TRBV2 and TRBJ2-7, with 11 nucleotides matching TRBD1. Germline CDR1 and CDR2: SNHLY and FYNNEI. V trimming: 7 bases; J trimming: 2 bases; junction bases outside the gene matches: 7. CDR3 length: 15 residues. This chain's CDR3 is CASTPDRGLTYEQYF. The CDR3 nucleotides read TGTGCCAGCACCCCGGACAGGGGGCTCACCTACGAGCAGTACTTC.

The CDR3 sequence: CASSSAEGLAQQFF. The CDR3 coding sequence is TGTGCCAGCAGCTCCGCAGAGGGACTAGCACAGCAGTTCTTC. V usage is TRBV7-2 and J usage is TRBJ2-1, with TRBD2 matching 9 bases. Trimming at V came to 4 bases and at J to 11 bases, leaving 9 bases not matched to a gene. The CDR3 is 14 amino acids. The germline V gene has CDR1 SGHTA and CDR2 FQGNSA.

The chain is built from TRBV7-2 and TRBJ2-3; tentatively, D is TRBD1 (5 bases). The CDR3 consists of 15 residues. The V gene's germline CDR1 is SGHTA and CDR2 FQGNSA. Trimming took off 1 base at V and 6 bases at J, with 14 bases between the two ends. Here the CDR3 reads CASSLGARALDTQYF. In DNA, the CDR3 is TGTGCCAGCAGCTTAGGGGCCAGGGCATTGGATACGCAGTATTTT.

The CDR3 reads CASSPTQGGGGLNEQFF. The CDR3 coding sequence is TGTGCCAGCAGTCCTACGCAGGGGGGAGGAGGTCTCAATGAGCAGTTCTTC. The rearrangement uses TRBV2 and TRBJ2-1, with D possibly being TRBD1 (7 bases). This CDR3 has 17 residues. The V and J ends lost 5 bases and 6 bases respectively, with 23 bases between them. Per germline, CDR1 SNHLY and CDR2 FYNNEI.

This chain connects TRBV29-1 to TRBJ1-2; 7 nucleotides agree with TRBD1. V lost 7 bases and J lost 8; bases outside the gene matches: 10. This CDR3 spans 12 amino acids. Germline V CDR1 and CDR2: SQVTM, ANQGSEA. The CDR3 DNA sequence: TGCAGCGCCATAAGGGGGCCCGACGGCTACACCTTC. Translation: CSAIRGPDGYTF.

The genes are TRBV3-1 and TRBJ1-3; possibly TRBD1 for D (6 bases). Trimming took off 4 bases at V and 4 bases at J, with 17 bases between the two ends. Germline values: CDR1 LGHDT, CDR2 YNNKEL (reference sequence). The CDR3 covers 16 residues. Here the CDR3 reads CASSPAHMGTGNTIYF. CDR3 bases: TGTGCCAGCAGCCCAGCTCATATGGGGACAGGAAACACCATATATTTT.

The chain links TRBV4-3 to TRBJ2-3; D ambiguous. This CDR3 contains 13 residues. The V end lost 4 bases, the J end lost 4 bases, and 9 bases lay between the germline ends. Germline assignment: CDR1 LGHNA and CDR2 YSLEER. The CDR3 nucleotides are TGCGCCAGCAGCCTGCGGAAGGCAGATACGCAGTATTTT. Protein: CASSLRKADTQYF.

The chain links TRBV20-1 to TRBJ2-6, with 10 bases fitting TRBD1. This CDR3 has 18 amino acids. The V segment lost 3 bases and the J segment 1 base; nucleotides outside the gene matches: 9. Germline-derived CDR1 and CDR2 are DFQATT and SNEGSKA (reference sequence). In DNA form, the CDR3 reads TGCAGTGCTAGCGTGGACAGGGGGTTACTTTCTGGGGCCAACGTCCTGACTTTC. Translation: CSASVDRGLLSGANVLTF.

CDR3 bases: TGTGCCAGCAGCCAACAACGCGGGACTTCGCCCCTAAATACGCAGTATTTT. Its translation is CASSQQRGTSPLNTQYF. The chain has TRBV3-1 and TRBJ2-3, with a weak D call TRBD2 (6 bases). The V end was cut by 2 bases, the J end by 7 bases, with 22 bases between. This CDR3 has 17 amino acids. In germline, CDR1 is LGHDT, CDR2 YNNKEL (reference sequence).

CDR3: CASSFSEQDTQYF. The CDR3 DNA follows: TGTGCCAGCTCATTTTCGGAACAAGATACGCAGTATTTT. The chain employs TRBV18 and TRBJ2-3, with no clear D. The CDR3 totals 13 residues. Germline lookup yields CDR1 KGHSH and CDR2 LQKENI. Trimming removed 5 bases from V and 5 bases from J, with 11 bases in between.